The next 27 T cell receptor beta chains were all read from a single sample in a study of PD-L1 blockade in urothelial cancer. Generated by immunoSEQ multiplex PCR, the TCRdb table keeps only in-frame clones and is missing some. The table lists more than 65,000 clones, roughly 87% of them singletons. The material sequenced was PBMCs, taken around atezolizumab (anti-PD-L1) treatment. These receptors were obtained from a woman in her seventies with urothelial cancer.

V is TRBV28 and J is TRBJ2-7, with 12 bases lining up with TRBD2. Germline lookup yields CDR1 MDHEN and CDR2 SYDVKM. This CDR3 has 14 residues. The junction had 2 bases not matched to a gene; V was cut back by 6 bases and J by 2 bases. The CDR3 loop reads CASRTSGRTYEQYF. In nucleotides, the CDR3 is TGTGCCAGCAGGACTAGCGGGAGAACCTACGAGCAGTACTTC.

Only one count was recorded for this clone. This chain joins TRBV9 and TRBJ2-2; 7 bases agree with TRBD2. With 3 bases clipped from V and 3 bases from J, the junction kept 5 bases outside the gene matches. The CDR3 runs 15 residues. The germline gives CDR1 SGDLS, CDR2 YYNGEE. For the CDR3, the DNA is TGTGCCAGCAGCGCTTTGACTAGCTACACCGGGGAGCTGTTTTTT. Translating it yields CASSALTSYTGELFF.

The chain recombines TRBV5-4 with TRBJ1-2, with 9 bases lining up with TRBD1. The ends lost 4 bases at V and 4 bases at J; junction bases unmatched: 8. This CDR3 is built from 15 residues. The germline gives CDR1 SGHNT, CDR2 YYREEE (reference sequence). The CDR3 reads CASSGLDRGGYGYTF. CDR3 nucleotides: TGTGCCAGCAGCGGCCTGGACAGGGGCGGCTATGGCTACACCTTC. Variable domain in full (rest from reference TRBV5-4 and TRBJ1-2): ETGVTQSPTHLIKTRGQQVTLRCSSQSGHNTVSWYQQALGQGPQFIFQYYREEENGRGNFPPRFSGLQFPNYSSELNVNALELDDSALYLCASSGLDRGGYGYTFGSGTRLTVV.

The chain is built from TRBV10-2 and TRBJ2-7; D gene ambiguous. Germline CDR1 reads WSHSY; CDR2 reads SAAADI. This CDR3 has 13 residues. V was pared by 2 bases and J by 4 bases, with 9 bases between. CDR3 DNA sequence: TGCGCCAGCAGTGAGACTCCTAGGTACGAGCAGTACTTC. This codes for CASSETPRYEQYF.

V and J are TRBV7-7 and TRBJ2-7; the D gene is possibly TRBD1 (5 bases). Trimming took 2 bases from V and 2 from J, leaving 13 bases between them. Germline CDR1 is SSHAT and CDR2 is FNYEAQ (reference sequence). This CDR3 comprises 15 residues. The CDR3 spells CASSLRQGRTYEQYF. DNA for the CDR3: TGTGCCAGCAGCTTAAGGCAGGGTAGGACCTACGAGCAGTACTTC.

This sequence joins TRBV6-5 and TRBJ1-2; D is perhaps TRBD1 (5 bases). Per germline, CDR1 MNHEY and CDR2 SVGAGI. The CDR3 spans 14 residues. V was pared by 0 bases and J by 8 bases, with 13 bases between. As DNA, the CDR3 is TGTGCCAGCAGTTACTCGGGGGGTGGCCAAGGCTACACCTTC. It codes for CASSYSGGGQGYTF.

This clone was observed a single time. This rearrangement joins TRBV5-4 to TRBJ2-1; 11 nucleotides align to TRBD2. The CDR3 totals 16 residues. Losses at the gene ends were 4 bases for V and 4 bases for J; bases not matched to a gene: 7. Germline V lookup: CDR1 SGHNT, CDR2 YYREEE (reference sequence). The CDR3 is CASSPRLAGRYNEQFF. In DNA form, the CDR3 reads TGTGCCAGCAGCCCGCGACTAGCGGGACGTTACAATGAGCAGTTCTTC. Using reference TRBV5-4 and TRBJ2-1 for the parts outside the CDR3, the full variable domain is ETGVTQSPTHLIKTRGQQVTLRCSSQSGHNTVSWYQQALGQGPQFIFQYYREEENGRGNFPPRFSGLQFPNYSSELNVNALELDDSALYLCASSPRLAGRYNEQFFGPGTRLTVL.

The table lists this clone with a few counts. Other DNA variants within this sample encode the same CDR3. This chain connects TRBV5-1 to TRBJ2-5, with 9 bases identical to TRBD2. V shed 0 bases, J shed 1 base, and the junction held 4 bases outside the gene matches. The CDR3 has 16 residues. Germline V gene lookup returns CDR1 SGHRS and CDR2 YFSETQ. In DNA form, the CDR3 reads TGCGCCAGCAGCTTGGGGCTAGCGGGATTCCAAGAGACCCAGTACTTC. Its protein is CASSLGLAGFQETQYF.

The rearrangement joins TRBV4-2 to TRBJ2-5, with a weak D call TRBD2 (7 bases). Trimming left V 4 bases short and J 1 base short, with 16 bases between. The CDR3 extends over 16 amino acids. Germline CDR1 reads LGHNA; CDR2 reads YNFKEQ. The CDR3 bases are TGTGCCAGCAGCCGAGGGGGGGCCCCGGGCCAAGAGACCCAGTACTTC. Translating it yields CASSRGGAPGQETQYF.

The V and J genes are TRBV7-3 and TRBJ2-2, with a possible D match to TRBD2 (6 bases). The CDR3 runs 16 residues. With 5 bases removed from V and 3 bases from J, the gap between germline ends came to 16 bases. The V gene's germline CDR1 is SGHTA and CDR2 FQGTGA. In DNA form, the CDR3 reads TGTGCCAGCAGCCCAATGACTAGTCAGGACACCGGGGAGCTGTTTTTT. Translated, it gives CASSPMTSQDTGELFF.

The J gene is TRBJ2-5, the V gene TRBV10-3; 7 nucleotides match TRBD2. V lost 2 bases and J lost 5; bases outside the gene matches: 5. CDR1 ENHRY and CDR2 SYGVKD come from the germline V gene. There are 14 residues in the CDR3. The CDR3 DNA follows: TGTGCCATCAGTGAGGTGGGAGGGTTGGAGACCCAGTACTTC. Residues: CAISEVGGLETQYF.

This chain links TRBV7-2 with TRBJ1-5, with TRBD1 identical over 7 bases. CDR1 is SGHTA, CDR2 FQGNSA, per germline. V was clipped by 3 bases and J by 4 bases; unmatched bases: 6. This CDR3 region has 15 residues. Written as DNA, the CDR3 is TGTGCCAGCAGCTTTGAGACAGGGTTTAATCAGCCCCAGCATTTT. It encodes CASSFETGFNQPQHF.

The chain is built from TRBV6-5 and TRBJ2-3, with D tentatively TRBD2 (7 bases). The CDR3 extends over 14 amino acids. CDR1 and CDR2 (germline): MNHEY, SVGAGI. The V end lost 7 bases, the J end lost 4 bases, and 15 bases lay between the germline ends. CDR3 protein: CASTDGGPPDTQYF. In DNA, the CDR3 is TGTGCCAGCACGGACGGGGGGCCCCCAGATACGCAGTATTTT.

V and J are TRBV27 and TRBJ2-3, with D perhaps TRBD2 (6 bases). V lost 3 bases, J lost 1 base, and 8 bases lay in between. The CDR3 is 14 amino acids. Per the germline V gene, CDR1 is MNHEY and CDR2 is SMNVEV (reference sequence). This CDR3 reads CASSLTRGTDTQYF. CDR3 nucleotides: TGTGCCAGCAGTTTGACTAGGGGCACAGATACGCAGTATTTT.

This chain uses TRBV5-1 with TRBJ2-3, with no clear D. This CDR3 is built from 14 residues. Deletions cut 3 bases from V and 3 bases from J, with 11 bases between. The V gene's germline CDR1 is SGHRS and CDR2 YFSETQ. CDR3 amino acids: CASSSVRATDTQYF. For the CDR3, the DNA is TGCGCCAGCAGCTCCGTACGAGCGACAGATACGCAGTATTTT.

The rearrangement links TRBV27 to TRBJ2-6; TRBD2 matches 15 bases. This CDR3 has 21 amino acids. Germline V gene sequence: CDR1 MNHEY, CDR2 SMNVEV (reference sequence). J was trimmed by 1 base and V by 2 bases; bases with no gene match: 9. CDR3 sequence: CASSLLGLAGGPQSGANVLTF. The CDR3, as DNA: TGTGCCAGCAGTTTACTAGGACTAGCGGGAGGGCCGCAATCTGGGGCCAACGTCCTGACTTTC.

The chain's CDR3 is CASSVRGGDNSPLHF. In DNA, the CDR3 is TGTGCCAGCAGTGTCCGGGGAGGGGATAATTCACCCCTCCACTTT. This chain uses TRBV6-1 with TRBJ1-6; the D gene is possibly TRBD1 (5 bases). Trimming shortened V by 4 bases and J by 5 bases, and 12 bases separated the two germline ends. This CDR3 is 15 amino acids long. Germline V lookup: CDR1 MNHNS, CDR2 SASEGT.

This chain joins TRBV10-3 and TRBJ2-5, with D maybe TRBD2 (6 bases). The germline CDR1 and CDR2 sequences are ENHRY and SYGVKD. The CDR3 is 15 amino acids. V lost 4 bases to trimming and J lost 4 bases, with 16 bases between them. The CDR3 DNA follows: TGTGCCATCAGTGGAGGCGGGGATCGGGGAGAGACCCAGTACTTC. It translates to CAISGGGDRGETQYF.

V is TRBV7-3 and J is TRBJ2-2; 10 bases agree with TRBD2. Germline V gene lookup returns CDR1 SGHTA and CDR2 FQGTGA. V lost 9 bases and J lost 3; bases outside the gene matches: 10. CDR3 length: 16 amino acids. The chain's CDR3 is CASGGGLAGDTGELFF. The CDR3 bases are TGTGCCAGTGGGGGGGGCCTAGCGGGAGACACCGGGGAGCTGTTTTTT.

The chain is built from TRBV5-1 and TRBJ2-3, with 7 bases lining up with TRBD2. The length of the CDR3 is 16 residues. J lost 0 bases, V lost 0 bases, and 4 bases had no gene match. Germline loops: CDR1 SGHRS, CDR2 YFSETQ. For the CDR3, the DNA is TGCGCCAGCAGCTTGGGACGGCGGGGGAGCACAGATACGCAGTATTTT. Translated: CASSLGRRGSTDTQYF.

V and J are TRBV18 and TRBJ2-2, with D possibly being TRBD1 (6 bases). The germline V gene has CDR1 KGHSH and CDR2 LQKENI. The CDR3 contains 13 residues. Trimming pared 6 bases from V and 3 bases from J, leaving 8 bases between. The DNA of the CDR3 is TGTGCCAGCTCCCGGACAGACACCGGGGAGCTGTTTTTT. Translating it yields CASSRTDTGELFF. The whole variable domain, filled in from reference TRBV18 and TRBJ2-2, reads NAGVMQNPRHLVRRRGQEARLRCSPMKGHSHVYWYRQLPEEGLKFMVYLQKENIIDESGMPKERFSAEFPKEGPSILRIQQVVRGDSAAYFCASSRTDTGELFFGEGSRLTVL.

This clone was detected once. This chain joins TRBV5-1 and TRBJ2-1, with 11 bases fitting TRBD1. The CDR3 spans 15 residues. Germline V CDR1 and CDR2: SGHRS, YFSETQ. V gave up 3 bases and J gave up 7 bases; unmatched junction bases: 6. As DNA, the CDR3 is TGCGCCAGCAGCTGGGGGACAGGGGGTTATAATGAGCAGTTCTTC. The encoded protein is CASSWGTGGYNEQFF.

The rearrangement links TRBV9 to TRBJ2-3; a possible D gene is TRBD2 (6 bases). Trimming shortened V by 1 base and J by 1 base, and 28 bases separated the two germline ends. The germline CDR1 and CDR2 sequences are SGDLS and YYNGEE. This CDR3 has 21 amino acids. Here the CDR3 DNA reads TGTGCCAGCAGCGTAAAAATCGGGCTAGCGTCTACCACCGGGGGCACAGATACGCAGTATTTT. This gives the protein CASSVKIGLASTTGGTDTQYF.

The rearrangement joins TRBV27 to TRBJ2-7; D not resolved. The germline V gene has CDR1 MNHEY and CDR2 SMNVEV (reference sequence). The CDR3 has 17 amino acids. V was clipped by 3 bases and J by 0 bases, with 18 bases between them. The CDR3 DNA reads TGTGCCAGCAGTTTGTCAGGTGAACGCCTGATCTCCTACGAGCAGTACTTC. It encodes CASSLSGERLISYEQYF.

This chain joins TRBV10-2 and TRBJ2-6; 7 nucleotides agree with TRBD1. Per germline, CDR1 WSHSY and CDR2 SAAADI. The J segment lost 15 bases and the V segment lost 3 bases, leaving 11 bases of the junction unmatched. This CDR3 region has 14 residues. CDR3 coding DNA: TGCGCCAGCAGTGATGGTTTGGACAGGTCGACCCTGACTTTC. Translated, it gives CASSDGLDRSTLTF.

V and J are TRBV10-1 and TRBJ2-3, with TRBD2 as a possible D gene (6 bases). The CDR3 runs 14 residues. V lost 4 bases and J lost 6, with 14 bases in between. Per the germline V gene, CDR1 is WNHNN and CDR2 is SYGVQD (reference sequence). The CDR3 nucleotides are TGCGCCAGCAGTGCAGCTAGGGCGGGGGATACGCAGTATTTT. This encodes CASSAARAGDTQYF.

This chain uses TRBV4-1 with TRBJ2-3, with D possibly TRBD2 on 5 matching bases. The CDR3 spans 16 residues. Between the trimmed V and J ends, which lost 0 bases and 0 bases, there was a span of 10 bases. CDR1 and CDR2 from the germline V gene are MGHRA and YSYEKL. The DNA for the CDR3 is TGCGCCAGCAGCCAAGAACCCCCGGGGAGCACAGATACGCAGTATTTT. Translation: CASSQEPPGSTDTQYF.